This is a list of T cell receptor beta chains from one sample in a study of blood T cells in healthy people across ages. TCRdb reanalysed the 5' RACE reads using MiXCR and keeps one entry per CDR3 protein. The table includes about 1.6 million distinct CDR3 sequences, 34% detected once. Sequencing input: blood. The receptors come from a woman under 40 in good health. CDR3s include the opening cysteine and the closing phenylalanine or tryptophan. The order of the fields is clone size, D gene, V gene, J gene, CDR3 DNA, CDR3 protein. D genes are given only for firm matches. Only part of the rows carry a size: once, few, many, or a class if the clone is expanded.

few	TRBD1	TRBV20-1	TRBJ2-5	TGCAGTGCTTCGGGACAGGTGCCTGGGGGGACCCAGTACTTC	CSASGQVPGGTQYF
many	.	TRBV29-1	TRBJ2-4	TGCAGCGTTGAAGTTGGGTACAAAAACATTCAGTACTTC	CSVEVGYKNIQYF
few	.	TRBV25-1	TRBJ2-5	TGTGCCAGCAGTGACGGTCTAGCTGCGGGCGAGACCCAGTACTTC	CASSDGLAAGETQYF
.	TRBD1	TRBV12-5	TRBJ2-2	TGTGCTAGTGGTTTGGCCGGGACAGGGAACACCGGGGAGCTGTTTTTT	CASGLAGTGNTGELFF
.	TRBD2	TRBV11-2	TRBJ2-7	TGTGCCAGCACAATCTGGGAGGGCAGTCCCTACGAGCAGTACTTC	CASTIWEGSPYEQYF
.	.	TRBV11-2	TRBJ1-6	TGTGCCAGCAGCTTAAAAGCGTATGCACTTCTTGATTCACCCCTCCACTTT	CASSLKAYALLDSPLHF
.	TRBD2	TRBV20-1	TRBJ2-7	TGCAGTGCTAGCTCCGGCGGGAGGAACGAGCAGTACTTC	CSASSGGRNEQYF
few	.	TRBV7-3	TRBJ2-3	TGTGCCAGCAGCTTAAAGGGCGGGGGCCGCACAGATACGCAGTATTTT	CASSLKGGGRTDTQYF
few	TRBD1	TRBV6-1	TRBJ1-1	TGTGCCAGCAGTGAAGCGGGGACAGGGTTCCCTGAAGCTTTCTTT	CASSEAGTGFPEAFF
few	.	TRBV7-6	TRBJ2-2	TGTGCCAGCAGCTTAGCTCGAAGTTTAGGCGGGGAGCTGTTTTTT	CASSLARSLGGELFF
.	TRBD2	TRBV7-8	TRBJ2-1	TGTGCCAGCAGCAACTTTGGGGGGGTTCCCCGCAATGAGCAGTTCTTC	CASSNFGGVPRNEQFF
.	.	TRBV12-3/TRBV12-4	TRBJ2-1	TGTGCCAGCAGAAGGGAAGGATCGAGCTCCTACAATGAGCAGTTCTTC	CASRREGSSSYNEQFF
few	TRBD2	TRBV7-2	TRBJ2-7	TGTGCCAGCAGCTTACAGCGGGGGGGGACCTACGAGCAGTACTTC	CASSLQRGGTYEQYF
few	.	TRBV4-1	TRBJ2-1	TGCGCCAGCAGTCCTCCCTACTCCTTGGATGAGCAGTTCTTC	CASSPPYSLDEQFF
.	TRBD2	TRBV5-1	TRBJ2-1	TGCGCCAGCAGCTCCGGACTAGCGGGAGGGGGGGATGAGCAGTTCTTC	CASSSGLAGGGDEQFF
many	TRBD2	TRBV29-1	TRBJ2-3	TGCAGCGTCGAACGTCTAGCGGGGAGCACAGATACGCAGTATTTT	CSVERLAGSTDTQYF